A selection of T cell receptor beta chains follows, all from one sample in a study of T cells in Graves' hyperthyroidism and ophthalmopathy. Each CDR3 protein is one row after TCRdb ran MiXCR on the multiplex PCR reads. The sample yields around 100,000 distinct CDR3 sequences, approximately 48% seen once. Specimen: blood. These receptors were collected from a middle-aged man with Graves' hyperthyroidism. CDR3s include the opening cysteine and the closing phenylalanine or tryptophan. D genes are given only for firm matches. The size field is filled for only some rows; it gives once, few, many or a size class.

j_gene: TRBJ2-5
v_gene: TRBV24-1
abundance: many
d_gene: TRBD1
CDR3nt: TGTGCCACCAGTGGGCGGACAGGCCCCCAAGAGACCCAGTACTTC
CDR3aa: CATSGRTGPQETQYF

j_gene: TRBJ1-2
v_gene: TRBV2
abundance: NA
d_gene: NA
CDR3nt: TGTGCCAGCAGTTGGGATGTGGGGGCTTTCGGCTACGCCTTC
CDR3aa: CASSWDVGAFGYAF

j_gene: TRBJ2-3
v_gene: TRBV9
abundance: few
d_gene: NA
CDR3nt: TGTGCCAGCAGCGTAGGTCTCACAGATACGCAGTATTTT
CDR3aa: CASSVGLTDTQYF

j_gene: TRBJ1-1
v_gene: TRBV12-5
abundance: few
d_gene: NA
CDR3nt: TGTGCTAGTGGCCTGGTCCCGGGACCTGGGGCCCCTGAAGCTTTCTTT
CDR3aa: CASGLVPGPGAPEAFF

j_gene: TRBJ2-3
v_gene: TRBV20-1
abundance: NA
d_gene: NA
CDR3nt: TGCAGTGCTAGAGTGGGACATACGCAGTATTTT
CDR3aa: CSARVGHTQYF

j_gene: TRBJ2-1
v_gene: TRBV29-1
abundance: many
d_gene: NA
CDR3nt: TGCAGCGGACTAGGGGGCCACTACAATGAGCAGTTCTTC
CDR3aa: CSGLGGHYNEQFF

j_gene: TRBJ2-1
v_gene: TRBV24-1
abundance: NA
d_gene: NA
CDR3nt: TGTGCCACCAAGGGGTCCTACAATGAGCAGTTCTTC
CDR3aa: CATKGSYNEQFF

j_gene: TRBJ2-7
v_gene: TRBV11-1
abundance: few
d_gene: TRBD1
CDR3nt: TGTGCCAGCAGCTTGGGACAGGGGGCGATCTACGAGCAGTACTTC
CDR3aa: CASSLGQGAIYEQYF

j_gene: TRBJ2-2
v_gene: TRBV5-4
abundance: many
d_gene: TRBD2
CDR3nt: TGTGCCAGCACCGTGGGGCGGGAGGACACCGGGGAGCTGTTTTTT
CDR3aa: CASTVGREDTGELFF

j_gene: TRBJ2-1
v_gene: TRBV19
abundance: many
d_gene: TRBD1
CDR3nt: TGTGCCAGTAGTATAGTAGGACAGGGGCGATACAATGAGCAGTTCTTC
CDR3aa: CASSIVGQGRYNEQFF

j_gene: TRBJ1-2
v_gene: TRBV7-6
abundance: NA
d_gene: NA
CDR3nt: TGTGCCAGCAGCTTAGGGCCGTCGGGCTACACCTTC
CDR3aa: CASSLGPSGYTF

j_gene: TRBJ2-7
v_gene: TRBV20-1
abundance: NA
d_gene: NA
CDR3nt: TGCAGTGCTAGAGACGGAGGGCGCGGGTGGAACTCCTACGAGCAGTACTTC
CDR3aa: CSARDGGRGWNSYEQYF

j_gene: TRBJ2-7
v_gene: TRBV20-1
abundance: many
d_gene: TRBD1
CDR3nt: TGCAGTGCTGGGGTTTCGACAGGGATTAACTACGAGCAGTACTTC
CDR3aa: CSAGVSTGINYEQYF

j_gene: TRBJ2-3
v_gene: TRBV5-1
abundance: many
d_gene: NA
CDR3nt: TGCGCCAGCAGATGGAGGCCGGAAGGTTCAGATACGCAGTATTTT
CDR3aa: CASRWRPEGSDTQYF

j_gene: TRBJ1-1
v_gene: TRBV5-1
abundance: many
d_gene: TRBD1
CDR3nt: TGCGCCAGCAGCGATCAGGGGGCGGCAAACACTGAAGCTTTCTTT
CDR3aa: CASSDQGAANTEAFF

j_gene: TRBJ1-2
v_gene: TRBV7-7
abundance: NA
d_gene: NA
CDR3nt: TGTGCTAGCAGCCCAGGGTCCTATGGCTACACCTTC
CDR3aa: CASSPGSYGYTF

j_gene: TRBJ2-7
v_gene: TRBV5-1
abundance: NA
d_gene: NA
CDR3nt: TGCGCCAGCAGCCTGGGCGCAGACGGGAGCTCCTACGAGCAGTACTTC
CDR3aa: CASSLGADGSSYEQYF

j_gene: TRBJ2-1
v_gene: TRBV5-1
abundance: many
d_gene: NA
CDR3nt: TGCGCCAGCAGCTTGGAGGACAGAAATGAGCAGTTCTTC
CDR3aa: CASSLEDRNEQFF

j_gene: TRBJ2-2
v_gene: TRBV18
abundance: NA
d_gene: TRBD2
CDR3nt: TGTGCCAGCTCACCACCAGGACTAGCGGGTTCCACCGGGGAGCTGTTTTTT
CDR3aa: CASSPPGLAGSTGELFF

j_gene: TRBJ1-6
v_gene: TRBV9
abundance: many
d_gene: NA
CDR3nt: TGTGCCAGCAGCGTGGCCGGAGCTTATAATTCACCCCTCCACTTT
CDR3aa: CASSVAGAYNSPLHF

j_gene: TRBJ2-2
v_gene: TRBV20-1
abundance: many
d_gene: TRBD2
CDR3nt: TGCAGTGCTAAAAAGCGGGAGAACACCGGGGAGCTGTTTTTT
CDR3aa: CSAKKRENTGELFF

j_gene: TRBJ1-6
v_gene: TRBV10-3
abundance: NA
d_gene: NA
CDR3nt: TGTGCCACGGGGACGGATTCACCCCTCCACTTT
CDR3aa: CATGTDSPLHF

j_gene: TRBJ2-2
v_gene: TRBV6-5
abundance: many
d_gene: NA
CDR3nt: TGTGCCAGCAGTTACGAAGGTCCGACCGGGGAGCTGTTTTTT
CDR3aa: CASSYEGPTGELFF

j_gene: TRBJ2-7
v_gene: TRBV2
abundance: many
d_gene: NA
CDR3nt: TGTGCCAGCAGTGAAATGTCCCCCAGGGAGGACGAGCAGTACTTC
CDR3aa: CASSEMSPREDEQYF

j_gene: TRBJ2-5
v_gene: TRBV7-9
abundance: once
d_gene: NA
CDR3nt: TGTGCCAGCAGCTTAGGTCAGGCTAGAGCGGAGACCCAGTGCTTC
CDR3aa: CASSLGQARAETQCF

j_gene: TRBJ2-3
v_gene: TRBV6-1
abundance: NA
d_gene: NA
CDR3nt: TGTGCCAGCAGCCGAAGTGGCGTCCAGGGTGGGGGAGATACGCAGTATTTT
CDR3aa: CASSRSGVQGGGDTQYF

j_gene: TRBJ1-5
v_gene: TRBV7-6
abundance: NA
d_gene: NA
CDR3nt: TGTGCCAGCAGCTTAGAGGGACTAGGAGAGACCCAGCATTTT
CDR3aa: CASSLEGLGETQHF

j_gene: TRBJ1-2
v_gene: TRBV28
abundance: few
d_gene: NA
CDR3nt: TGTGCCAGCAGTTTGGGCAAGAAAAATGGCTACACCTTC
CDR3aa: CASSLGKKNGYTF

j_gene: TRBJ1-2
v_gene: TRBV2
abundance: NA
d_gene: NA
CDR3nt: TGTGCCAGCAGTCCGGGAGGGGCCTACTATGGCTACACCTTC
CDR3aa: CASSPGGAYYGYTF

j_gene: TRBJ1-6
v_gene: TRBV3-1
abundance: NA
d_gene: NA
CDR3nt: TGTGCCAGCAGCTTTACTGGGGGCTCTTCACCCCTCCACTTT
CDR3aa: CASSFTGGSSPLHF

j_gene: TRBJ2-3
v_gene: TRBV7-2
abundance: many
d_gene: NA
CDR3nt: TGTGCCAGCACCGTGTCGGGACACGGACCCACTAGCACAGATACGCAGTATTTT
CDR3aa: CASTVSGHGPTSTDTQYF